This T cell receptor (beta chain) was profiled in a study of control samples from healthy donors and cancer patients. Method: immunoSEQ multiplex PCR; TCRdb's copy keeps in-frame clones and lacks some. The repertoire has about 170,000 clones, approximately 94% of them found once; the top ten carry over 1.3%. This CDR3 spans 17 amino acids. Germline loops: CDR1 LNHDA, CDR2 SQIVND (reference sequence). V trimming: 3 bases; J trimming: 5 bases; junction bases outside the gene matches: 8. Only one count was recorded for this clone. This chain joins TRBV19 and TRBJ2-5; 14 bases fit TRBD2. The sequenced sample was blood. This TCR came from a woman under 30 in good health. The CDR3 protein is CASSISGTSGGWETQYF. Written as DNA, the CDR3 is TGTGCCAGTAGTATTTCCGGGACTAGCGGGGGTTGGGAGACCCAGTACTTC. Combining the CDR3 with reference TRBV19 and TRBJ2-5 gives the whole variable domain DGGITQSPKYLFRKEGQNVTLSCEQNLNHDAMYWYRQDPGQGLRLIYYSQIVNDFQKGDIAEGYSVSREKKESFPLTVTSAQKNPTAFYLCASSISGTSGGWETQYFGPGTRLLVL.